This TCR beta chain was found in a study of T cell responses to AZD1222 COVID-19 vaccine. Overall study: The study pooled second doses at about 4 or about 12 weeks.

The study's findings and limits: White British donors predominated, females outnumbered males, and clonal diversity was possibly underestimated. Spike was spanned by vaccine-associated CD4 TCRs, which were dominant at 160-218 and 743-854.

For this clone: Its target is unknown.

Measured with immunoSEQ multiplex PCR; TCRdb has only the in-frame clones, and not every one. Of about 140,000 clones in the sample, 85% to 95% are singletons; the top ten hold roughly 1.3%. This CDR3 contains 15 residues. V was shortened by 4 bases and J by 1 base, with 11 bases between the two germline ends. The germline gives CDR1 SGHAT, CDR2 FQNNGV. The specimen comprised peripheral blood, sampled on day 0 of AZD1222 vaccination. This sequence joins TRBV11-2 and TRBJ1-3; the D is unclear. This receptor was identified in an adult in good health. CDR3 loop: CASSSSGGSGNTIYF. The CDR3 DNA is TGTGCCAGCAGCTCATCCGGTGGGTCTGGAAACACCATATATTTT.